The clone carrying this T cell receptor (delta chain) was recorded at least ten times. What it binds is not known. Other DNA variants within this sample encode the same CDR3. Each sorted gammadelta sample had TRG and TRD chains sequenced. TCRdb re-analyzed the multiplex PCR reads via CATT. This sample yields approximately 53,000 delta-chain clones, of which approximately 1.7% are seen a single time; 15% belongs to the top ten. This sample stems from a study of γδ T cells in repeated Plasmodium falciparum infection. The wider study: Malian children with intense seasonal malaria exposure were compared with matched Australian children. Malian samples came from no-transmission periods or across acute febrile malaria episodes.

Germline CDR1 is TSWWSYY and CDR2 is QGS. The CDR3 is 24 amino acids. V lost 5 bases to trimming and J lost 1 base; unmatched junction nucleotides: 28. General study results and limits: Malian children's Vdelta2-negative repertoires appeared more expanded and less diverse than Australians'.

Bulk repertoires came from Vgamma9/Vdelta2+ or Vdelta2-negative gammadelta T cells flow-sorted from PBMC. Material: gamma-delta T cells from blood. The source is a pool of human donors (malaria-infected and uninfected, not separated). The rearrangement joins TRDV1 to TRDJ1, with 13 nucleotides matching TRDD3. The CDR3 loop is CALGNRPVLPTYWGIRAGTDKLIF. CDR3 nucleotides: TGTGCTCTTGGGAACCGTCCCGTACTTCCAACGTACTGGGGGATACGAGCGGGCACCGATAAACTCATCTTT.